The sequence of this T cell receptor beta chain was determined in a study of vaccination and CD4 T cells after COVID-19. Treatment denoted: roughly ten-day PBMC culture with coronavirus spike peptide pools or control peptides (ViraFEST assay). Negative selection purified CD4+ T cells after less than 12 days of culture. This clonotype rates as medium-sized (0.01 to 0.1%). Its matching antigen is unknown. Researchers used the Oncomine TCR Beta short-read assay to sequence DNA from cultured CD4+ T cells. Investigators obtained genomic DNA by extraction from cultured CD4+ T cells. One entry per CDR3 protein, called by TCRdb with MiXCR from the PCR reads. The profile covers 4,300 or so distinct CDR3 sequences, with roughly 26% appearing a single time and less than 30% taken by the ten largest. Trimming stripped 0 bases from V and 2 bases from J, with 9 bases between. CDR1 and CDR2 from the germline V gene are SGHNT and YYREEE (reference sequence). The CDR3 loop spans 14 amino acids.

Notes on the study in general: Vaccine-specific clones numbering 304 of 307 showed spike mono-reactivity in convalescent patients.

J is TRBJ2-7 and V is TRBV5-4, with no clear D. The specimen was CD4+ T cells from blood, cultured in vitro. The clonotype comes from a human donor who had recovered from COVID-19. The CDR3 DNA reads as TGTGCCAGCAGCTTGGATTTGTTGACCTACGAGCAGTACTTC. Amino acids: CASSLDLLTYEQYF.